Listed below are T cell receptor beta chains from one sample, sequenced in a study of glioma-infiltrating T cells. MiXCR was run by TCRdb on the multiplex PCR reads, yielding one entry per CDR3 protein. The data hold more than 300,000 distinct CDR3 sequences, with 41% observed a single time. The source material was glioma tissue, nonneoplastic brain tissue, or PBMCs (not recorded which). These receptors came from a human donor with low-grade glioma or glioblastoma, undergoing nonglioma brain surgery, or in good health (not recorded which). Both conserved end residues are part of each CDR3. A D gene is named only where the DNA matches it firmly. Clone size, where shown, is once, few, many, or a class for clones that have expanded.

V gene	clone size	D gene	J gene	CDR3 DNA	CDR3 protein
TRBV6-1	NA	TRBD2	TRBJ2-1	TGTGCCAGCAGGGGCGGGGGGGATGAGCAGTTCTTC	CASRGGGDEQFF
TRBV7-9	NA	TRBD1	TRBJ2-7	TGTGCCAGCAGCAAGGGACAGGGGTACTACGAGCAGTACTTC	CASSKGQGYYEQYF
TRBV28	NA	NA	TRBJ2-7	TGTGCCAGCAGGCACCAGGGGGGCTCCTACGAGCAGTACTTC	CASRHQGGSYEQYF
TRBV6-1	many	NA	TRBJ2-1	TGTGCCAGCAGTGAAGCGGTGGGGGCTTACAATGAGCAGTTCTTC	CASSEAVGAYNEQFF
TRBV7-2	many	NA	TRBJ1-1	TGTGCCAGCAGCTCCGGGCGGGGATACACTGAAGCTTTCTTT	CASSSGRGYTEAFF
TRBV28	many	NA	TRBJ1-2	TGTGCCAGCAGCCTCCCGGGCCATGGTCACTATGGCTACACCTTC	CASSLPGHGHYGYTF
TRBV20-1	few	NA	TRBJ1-5	TGCAGTGCTAGATACGCATTTTTAGGGAGTCAGCCCCAGCATTTT	CSARYAFLGSQPQHF
TRBV6-1	many	NA	TRBJ1-6	TGTGCCAGCAGAGAAGGAAATTCACCCCTCCACTTT	CASREGNSPLHF
TRBV6-1	few	TRBD2	TRBJ2-3	TGTGCCACGGGACTAGCGGGAGGAGAGGATACGCAGTATTTT	CATGLAGGEDTQYF
TRBV6-1	many	TRBD2	TRBJ2-7	TGTGCCAGCAGACGGGGACTAGCGGGTTATACCTACGTGGAGCAGTACTTC	CASRRGLAGYTYVEQYF
TRBV28	few	NA	TRBJ2-1	TGTGCCAGCAGTTTGTTATGGCGTACCGGGGTGAAGAATGAGCAGTTCTTC	CASSLLWRTGVKNEQFF